This passage covers 5 T cell receptor beta chains from one sample sequenced in a study of shared clonotypes between healthy human individuals. Positive CCR7 selection of CD45RO-negative cells yielded the naive CD8 cells, and terminally differentiated effector memory CD45RA+ cells were excluded. Generated by immunoSEQ multiplex PCR, the TCRdb table keeps only in-frame clones and is missing some. The profile covers 1.5 million to 2.5 million clones, with about 95% appearing a single time and more than 0.9% taken by the ten largest. The sequencing input was naive CD8+ T cells sorted from blood. The receptors derive from a man between 18 and 29 years old in good health.

The V call is TRBV7-8, the J call TRBJ2-2; 9 bases fit TRBD1. Germline V gene lookup returns CDR1 SGHVS and CDR2 FQNEAQ. V was clipped by 8 bases and J by 2 bases; unmatched bases: 6. This CDR3 is built from 15 residues. For the CDR3, the DNA is TGTGCCAGCGCAGGACAGGGGACTAACACCGGGGAGCTGTTTTTT. It specifies CASAGQGTNTGELFF. The complete variable domain, with remaining parts taken from reference TRBV7-8 and TRBJ2-2, reads GAGVSQSPRYKVAKRGQDVALRCDPISGHVSLFWYQQALGQGPEFLTYFQNEAQLDKSGLPSDRFFAERPEGSVSTLKIQRTQQEDSAVYLCASAGQGTNTGELFFGEGSRLTVL.

The chain links TRBV28 to TRBJ2-2; D remains ambiguous. This CDR3 has 14 amino acids. Germline V lookup: CDR1 MDHEN, CDR2 SYDVKM. The V and J ends lost 6 bases and 1 base respectively, with 9 bases between them. The CDR3 nucleotides read TGTGCCAGCAGCCGCACAGAGAACACCGGGGAGCTGTTTTTT. It is translated as CASSRTENTGELFF.

The chain uses TRBV25-1 and TRBJ1-1, with TRBD1 as a possible D gene (5 bases). From germline, CDR1 is MGHDK and CDR2 SYGVNS. V shed 0 bases and J shed 3 bases, with 11 bases lying between them. The CDR3 sequence is 15 residues long. Here the CDR3 DNA reads TGTGCCAGCAGTGAATATAGGCAGGGTTACACTGAAGCTTTCTTT. Amino acid sequence: CASSEYRQGYTEAFF.

The CDR3 region has the DNA TGTGCCAGCAGTGCCGGACTAGCGGGAGAAGACACCGGGGAGCTGTTTTTT. This encodes CASSAGLAGEDTGELFF. The V call is TRBV6-1, the J call TRBJ2-2, with 13 bases matching TRBD2. The ends lost 4 bases at V and 3 bases at J; junction bases unmatched: 5. From germline, CDR1 is MNHNS and CDR2 SASEGT. The CDR3 length is 17 residues.

The chain combines TRBV7-9 with TRBJ2-1; the D gene is possibly TRBD1 (5 bases). The germline CDR1 and CDR2 sequences are SEHNR and FQNEAQ (reference sequence). The CDR3 sequence is 13 residues long. V dropped 1 base and J dropped 7 bases, with 8 bases sitting between them. CDR3 region: CASSLGGENEQFF. DNA for the CDR3: TGTGCCAGCAGCTTAGGGGGCGAAAATGAGCAGTTCTTC.